The 13 T cell receptor beta chains given below trace back to one sample, sequenced in a study of T cell changes during pregnancy in multiple sclerosis. Sequenced by immunoSEQ multiplex PCR; TCRdb stores in-frame clones only, minus some. This table has just under 80,000 clones, approximately 92% appearing once. The sample consisted of peripheral blood, taken in the first trimester of pregnancy. The receptors here all came from a female donor with multiple sclerosis, enrolled in a pregnancy study.

This rearrangement joins TRBV27 to TRBJ2-1, with TRBD1 matching 8 bases. V trimming: 0 bases; J trimming: 12 bases; junction bases outside the gene matches: 7. The CDR3 runs to 14 residues. Germline CDR1 and CDR2: MNHEY and SMNVEV (reference sequence). The CDR3: CASSLSLFGQGQFF. DNA of the CDR3: TGTGCCAGCAGTTTATCTCTATTCGGACAGGGGCAGTTCTTC.

This sequence joins TRBV6-1 and TRBJ2-7; weak D call: TRBD1 (5 bases). The CDR3 sequence is 14 residues long. V lost 7 bases, J lost 0 bases, and 13 bases lay in between. From germline, CDR1 is MNHNS and CDR2 SASEGT. The CDR3 reads CASTKTVDSYEQYF. CDR3 DNA: TGTGCCAGCACCAAGACAGTAGACTCCTACGAGCAGTACTTC.

The V gene is TRBV11-3, the J gene TRBJ2-1, with D tentatively TRBD2 (6 bases). The V end lost 0 bases, the J end lost 7 bases, and 13 bases lay between the germline ends. This CDR3 is built from 15 residues. Germline V gives CDR1 SGHNT, CDR2 YENEEA. CDR3 protein: CASSLDPTRRNEQFF. The CDR3 bases are TGTGCCAGCAGCTTAGACCCGACTAGGCGGAATGAGCAGTTCTTC.

This rearrangement joins TRBV6-6 to TRBJ2-7, with 8 nucleotides matching TRBD1. Unmatched junction bases numbered 6, after V lost 7 bases and J lost 4 bases. The germline V gene encodes CDR1 MNHNY and CDR2 SVGAGI (reference sequence). The CDR3 contains 13 residues. The CDR3 protein is CASTRTGGYEQYF. CDR3 DNA: TGTGCCAGCACAAGAACAGGGGGATACGAGCAGTACTTC.

The rearrangement links TRBV7-9 to TRBJ2-5; 8 nucleotides line up with TRBD1. CDR1 and CDR2 from the germline V gene are SEHNR and FQNEAQ (reference sequence). This CDR3 is built from 14 residues. Trimming cost V 5 bases and J 4 bases; bases outside gene matches: 6. The chain's CDR3 is CASSPDRGSETQYF. The CDR3 DNA reads as TGTGCCAGCAGCCCAGACAGGGGATCAGAGACCCAGTACTTC.

This chain uses TRBV28 with TRBJ1-4, with TRBD1 as a possible D gene (6 bases). CDR1 and CDR2 (germline): MDHEN, SYDVKM. V was cut by 4 bases and J by 0 bases, with 12 bases left in between. CDR3 size: 16 residues. CDR3 in DNA: TGTGCCAGCAGTTCAAGGACAGATTCAACTAATGAAAAACTGTTTTTT. Encoded protein: CASSSRTDSTNEKLFF.

The J gene is TRBJ2-2, the V gene TRBV5-1; TRBD1 might be the D (6 bases). CDR1 is SGHRS and CDR2 is YFSETQ in the germline V gene. This CDR3 is 14 amino acids long. V was pared by 3 bases and J by 1 base, with 7 bases between. CDR3 bases: TGCGCCAGCAGCTCGGGACAGAACACCGGGGAGCTGTTTTTT. Amino acids: CASSSGQNTGELFF.

The rearrangement links TRBV30 to TRBJ1-4, with TRBD1 as a possible D gene (6 bases). The CDR3 covers 15 residues. Germline loops: CDR1 GTSNPN, CDR2 SVGIG (reference sequence). The CDR3 spells CASVGGGSTNEKLFF. In DNA, the CDR3 is TGTGCTTCAGTGGGGGGGGGCTCAACTAATGAAAAACTGTTTTTT.

The V and J genes are TRBV11-2 and TRBJ2-6; weak D call: TRBD2 (6 bases). CDR1 is SGHAT, CDR2 FQNNGV, per germline. V lost 1 base and J 2 bases, leaving 9 bases between the germline ends. The CDR3 has 16 amino acids. DNA of the CDR3: TGTGCCAGCAGCTTAGCGGGAGCAGCTGGGGCCAACGTCCTGACTTTC. Protein sequence: CASSLAGAAGANVLTF. Drawing the rest from reference TRBV11-2 and TRBJ2-6, the complete variable domain is EAGVAQSPRYKIIEKRQSVAFWCNPISGHATLYWYQQILGQGPKLLIQFQNNGVVDDSQLPKDRFSAERLKGVDSTLKIQPAKLEDSAVYLCASSLAGAAGANVLTFGAGSRLTVL.

This clone was found a few times. This rearrangement joins TRBV7-9 to TRBJ2-7, with D maybe TRBD1 (6 bases). Germline V gene data show CDR1 as SEHNR and CDR2 as FQNEAQ (reference sequence). The CDR3 sequence is 12 residues long. V was cut by 5 bases and J by 11 bases, with 16 bases left in between. The CDR3 protein is CASSPPAGVEYF. CDR3 DNA: TGTGCCAGCAGCCCACCGGCAGGGGTGGAGTACTTC.

The J gene is TRBJ2-1, the V gene TRBV2; TRBD2 agrees at 11 bases. Germline CDR1 SNHLY, CDR2 FYNNEI. V shed 6 bases, J shed 4 bases, and the junction held 2 bases outside the gene matches. This CDR3 has 14 amino acids. The DNA of the CDR3 is TGTGCCAGCAGGGGGACTAGCGGTTACAATGAGCAGTTCTTC. Its protein is CASRGTSGYNEQFF.

V and J are TRBV27 and TRBJ2-1; 7 nucleotides match TRBD2. Germline-derived CDR1 and CDR2 are MNHEY and SMNVEV (reference sequence). This CDR3 contains 12 residues. Losses at the gene ends were 8 bases for V and 3 bases for J; bases not matched to a gene: 1. The CDR3 DNA reads as TGTGCCAGCCAGCGGGACTACAATGAGCAGTTCTTC. This sequence encodes CASQRDYNEQFF.

The chain recombines TRBV4-2 with TRBJ2-5; no clear D gene. The V gene lost 0 bases and the J gene lost 4 bases, with 12 bases spanning the gap. The germline CDR1 and CDR2 sequences are LGHNA and YNFKEQ. The CDR3 sequence is 15 residues long. CDR3 loop: CASSQEALVGETQYF. The CDR3 DNA reads TGTGCCAGCAGCCAAGAAGCCCTAGTAGGAGAGACCCAGTACTTC.